This T cell receptor beta chain is from a study of blood T cell repertoires in COVID-19 (dated by TCRdb to about 2020). With regard to the full study: Samples covering the acute and convalescent phases of COVID-19 were provided by collaborators in the United States, Italy and Spain. The prospective study material was composed of cDNA or gDNA derived from T cells, B-cell-depleted T cells, or PBMCs. The dataset comprised deeply sampled blood TCRbeta repertoires from subjects exposed to, actively infected with, or recovered from COVID-19. The repertoires were released in a freely available public database meant as a resource for research on the immune response to SARS-CoV-2. Samples were obtained from the ongoing ImmuneRACE study (first 160 participants) and from over 1,000 subjects provided by 6 global collaborators. A de-identified subject ID, COVID-19 status, age in years and sex were almost always included in the sample metadata. Where available, HLA class I and class II types were obtained from metadata supplied by the sample provider rather than from assay-based typing.

TCRbeta CDR3 regions were amplified from genomic DNA using the immunoSEQ Assay, a bias-controlled multiplex PCR. For the original study's pipeline: The number of nucleated cells in each sample was estimated from the amplification of reference gene primers within the assay. To quantify the absolute abundance of each unique TCRbeta CDR3 rearrangement, sequence reads were collapsed and filtered. For each sample, productive Simpson clonality was calculated by taking the square root of Simpson's diversity index across productive rearrangements. Not all clones reach the TCRdb copy of this immuneACCESS table, which keeps in-frame sequences only. Checked studies attribute under half of the gap to unresolved V genes and leave the rest unexplained. From that table come the V and J calls and clone size; the DNA was used to work out D and trimming. For this sample the table gives about 310,000 clones, of which about 90% were detected only once. 2.9% of the sample is in the top ten clones.

Paper-wide results and their limitations: How much clinical and demographic metadata was included differed by source and by participant, and the metadata was provided uncurated.

In Seattle, one collaborating source enrolled patients while the infection was active and tracked those patients longitudinally over the course of disease. The collaborating institutions used their own protocols to collect whole blood in K2EDTA tubes. For TCRbeta analysis, collaborators shipped samples as frozen whole blood, isolated PBMCs, or DNA extracted from either of those sample types. This clone was seen a single time. No cognate antigen has been identified for it. No base qualities exist here, and no much larger clone lies one base off it. According to the germline V gene, CDR1 reads SGHVS and CDR2 reads FQNEAQ. Measured from the cysteine to the phenylalanine, the CDR3 is 21 residues long. Only CDR3 DNA is held: 63 bases, read in frame from base 1. V is trimmed back by 3 bases and J by 1 base, and the junction contains 15 bases that no gene match accounts for.

The sequence is built from TRBV7-8 and TRBJ2-6; TRBD1 aligns with 10 central bases. The sequencing input was peripheral blood. The source is a woman in her thirties with COVID-19, enrolled during active disease. The CDR3 protein: CASSFRLKGQGDQSGANVLTF. The bases are TGTGCCAGCAGCTTTAGATTAAAAGGACAGGGGGATCAGTCTGGGGCCAACGTCCTGACTTTC. Beyond the CDR3, the reference TRBV7-8 and TRBJ2-6 genes provide the residues; the full variable domain reads: GAGVSQSPRYKVAKRGQDVALRCDPISGHVSLFWYQQALGQGPEFLTYFQNEAQLDKSGLPSDRFFAERPEGSVSTLKIQRTQQEDSAVYLCASSFRLKGQGDQSGANVLTFGAGSRLTVL.